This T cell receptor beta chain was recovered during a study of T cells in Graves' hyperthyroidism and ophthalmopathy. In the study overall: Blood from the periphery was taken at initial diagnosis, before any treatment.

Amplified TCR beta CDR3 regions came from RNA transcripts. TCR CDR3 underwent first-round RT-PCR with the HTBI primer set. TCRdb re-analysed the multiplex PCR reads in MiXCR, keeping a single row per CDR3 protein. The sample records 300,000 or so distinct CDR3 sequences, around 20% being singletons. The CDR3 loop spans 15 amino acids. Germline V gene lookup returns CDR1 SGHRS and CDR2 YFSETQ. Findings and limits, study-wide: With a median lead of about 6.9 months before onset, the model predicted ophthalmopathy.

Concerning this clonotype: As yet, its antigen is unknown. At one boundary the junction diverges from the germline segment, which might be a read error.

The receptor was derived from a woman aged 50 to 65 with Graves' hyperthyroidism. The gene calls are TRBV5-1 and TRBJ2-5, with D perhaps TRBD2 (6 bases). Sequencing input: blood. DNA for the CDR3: TGTGCCAGCAGCTTGAGTCCCTGGCGGGATGGGACCCAGTACTTC. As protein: CASSLSPWRDGTQYF.